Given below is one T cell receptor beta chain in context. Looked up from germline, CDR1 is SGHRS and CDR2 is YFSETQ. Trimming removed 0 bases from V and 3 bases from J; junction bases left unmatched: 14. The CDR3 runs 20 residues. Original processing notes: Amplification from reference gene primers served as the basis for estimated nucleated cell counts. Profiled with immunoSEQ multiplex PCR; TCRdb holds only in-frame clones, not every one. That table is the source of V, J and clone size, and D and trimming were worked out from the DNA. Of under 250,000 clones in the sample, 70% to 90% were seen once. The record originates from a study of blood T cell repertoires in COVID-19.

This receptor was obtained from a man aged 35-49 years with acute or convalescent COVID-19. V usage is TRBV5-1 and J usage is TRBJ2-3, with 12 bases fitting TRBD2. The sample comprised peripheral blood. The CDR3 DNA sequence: TGCGCCAGCAGCTTGGTAGTCCGACTAGCGGGAGCCCGGCGGACAGATACGCAGTATTTT. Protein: CASSLVVRLAGARRTDTQYF.